These 13 T cell receptor beta chains were sequenced from one sample in a study of cytotoxic CD8 clonotypes in ibrutinib-treated CLL. Some clones are missing from TCRdb's copy, which holds only in-frame ones; the method was immunoSEQ multiplex PCR. The data show roughly 250,000 clones, 70% seen once. The source was PBMCs, collected after 24 months of ibrutinib treatment. These receptors originate from a human donor with chronic lymphocytic leukemia.

The V call is TRBV11-2, the J call TRBJ1-2; D call uncertain. This CDR3 contains 14 residues. Germline CDR1 is SGHAT and CDR2 is FQNNGV. The V end lost 5 bases, the J end lost 1 base, and 11 bases lay between the germline ends. The CDR3 reads CASSTSINNYGYTF. CDR3 coding DNA: TGTGCCAGCAGCACTAGTATCAATAACTATGGCTACACCTTC.

The J gene is TRBJ2-1, the V gene TRBV19; 9 nucleotides agree with TRBD1. J was trimmed by 8 bases and V by 9 bases; bases with no gene match: 11. Germline V lookup: CDR1 LNHDA, CDR2 SQIVND (reference sequence). The CDR3 runs 14 residues. The CDR3 DNA sequence: TGTGCCAGCTCCTCCGGGACAGGGTTGGATGAGCAGTTCTTC. Residues: CASSSGTGLDEQFF.

V gene TRBV28 combines with J gene TRBJ1-5; tentative D call: TRBD1 (5 bases). The germline V gene has CDR1 MDHEN and CDR2 SYDVKM. There are 12 residues in the CDR3. V shed 8 bases and J shed 7 bases, with 12 bases lying between them. DNA of the CDR3: TGTGCCAGCTCGCCGAGGGGCCAGCCCCAGCATTTT. It translates to CASSPRGQPQHF.

V and J are TRBV2 and TRBJ2-1; D uncertain. This CDR3 is 16 amino acids long. Germline CDR1 is SNHLY and CDR2 is FYNNEI. V was pared by 4 bases and J by 0 bases, with 13 bases between. DNA of the CDR3: TGTGCCAGCAGTGTTGAGGAAGCGAGCTCCTACAATGAGCAGTTCTTC. It is translated as CASSVEEASSYNEQFF.

The chain uses TRBV2 and TRBJ2-7, with TRBD2 identical over 7 bases. J was trimmed by 0 bases and V by 3 bases; bases with no gene match: 5. Per germline, CDR1 SNHLY and CDR2 FYNNEI. The CDR3 runs 15 residues. CDR3 DNA sequence: TGTGCCAGCAGTGATAGTCTAGCGGCCTCCTACGAGCAGTACTTC. It yields the protein CASSDSLAASYEQYF.

V gene TRBV2 combines with J gene TRBJ1-2, with D possibly matching TRBD1 (5 bases). The CDR3 loop spans 14 amino acids. V gave up 4 bases and J gave up 3 bases, with 12 bases separating them. Germline assignment: CDR1 SNHLY and CDR2 FYNNEI. CDR3 coding DNA: TGTGCCAGCAGTGCTGGGGGGAAGGACTATGGCTACACCTTC. Translating it yields CASSAGGKDYGYTF.

V usage is TRBV15 and J usage is TRBJ1-1; 8 bases map to TRBD1. Germline values: CDR1 LNHNV, CDR2 YYDKDF (reference sequence). The J segment lost 3 bases and the V segment lost 1 base, leaving 1 base of the junction unmatched. The CDR3 spans 14 residues. The CDR3 DNA reads as TGTGCCACCAGCAGAGGACAGGGGTACACTGAAGCTTTCTTT. Its translation: CATSRGQGYTEAFF.

The chain combines TRBV28 with TRBJ2-3; the D gene is possibly TRBD2 (5 bases). The V and J ends lost 1 base and 8 bases respectively, with 13 bases between them. The CDR3 runs to 14 residues. Germline V gene lookup returns CDR1 MDHEN and CDR2 SYDVKM. This CDR3 reads CASSLLGVAGTQYF. CDR3 nucleotide sequence: TGTGCCAGCAGTTTATTGGGCGTCGCGGGTACGCAGTATTTT.

The chain combines TRBV5-6 with TRBJ2-7; TRBD1 agrees at 8 bases. The CDR3 sequence is 14 residues long. Per the germline V gene, CDR1 is SGHDT and CDR2 is YYEEEE. The V segment lost 1 base and the J segment 3 bases; nucleotides outside the gene matches: 3. CDR3 amino acids: CASSLRGQDYEQYF. DNA for the CDR3: TGTGCCAGCAGCTTGCGGGGACAGGACTACGAGCAGTACTTC.

The rearrangement links TRBV28 to TRBJ2-7; the D gene is possibly TRBD1 (6 bases). Germline V lookup: CDR1 MDHEN, CDR2 SYDVKM. The V and J ends lost 4 bases and 0 bases respectively, with 16 bases between them. The CDR3 length is 16 residues. DNA for the CDR3: TGTGCCAGCAGTTCGACAGAACGGACAGCCTCCTACGAGCAGTACTTC. It codes for CASSSTERTASYEQYF.

This clone showed up just a few times. V and J are TRBV4-3 and TRBJ2-5, with 12 bases aligning to TRBD2. There are 19 residues in the CDR3. Per germline, CDR1 LGHNA and CDR2 YSLEER. The V segment lost 2 bases and the J segment 4 bases; nucleotides outside the gene matches: 14. CDR3 region: CASSQLTAATSGRTETQYF. Here the CDR3 DNA reads TGCGCCAGCAGCCAACTCACCGCGGCGACTAGCGGGAGAACAGAGACCCAGTACTTC.

The CDR3 reads CASSHDSNTEAFF. The CDR3, as DNA: TGTGCCAGCAGCCATGACAGTAACACTGAAGCTTTCTTT. The chain is built from TRBV7-3 and TRBJ1-1; D is perhaps TRBD1 (5 bases). V was cut by 5 bases and J by 2 bases, with 9 bases left in between. CDR3 length equals 13 residues. Germline lookup yields CDR1 SGHTA and CDR2 FQGTGA. Looking up the rest from reference TRBV7-3 and TRBJ1-1 gives the full variable domain: GAGVSQTPSNKVTEKGKYVELRCDPISGHTALYWYRQSLGQGPEFLIYFQGTGAADDSGLPNDRFFAVRPEGSVSTLKIQRTERGDSAVYLCASSHDSNTEAFFGQGTRLTVV.

The J gene is TRBJ2-3, the V gene TRBV29-1, with D perhaps matching TRBD1 (5 bases). In germline, CDR1 is SQVTM, CDR2 ANQGSEA. CDR3 size: 14 residues. V lost 5 bases and J lost 2, with 14 bases in between. CDR3 sequence (DNA): TGCAGCGTTCAAAGGGGCGCAACCACAGATACGCAGTATTTT. Translating it yields CSVQRGATTDTQYF.